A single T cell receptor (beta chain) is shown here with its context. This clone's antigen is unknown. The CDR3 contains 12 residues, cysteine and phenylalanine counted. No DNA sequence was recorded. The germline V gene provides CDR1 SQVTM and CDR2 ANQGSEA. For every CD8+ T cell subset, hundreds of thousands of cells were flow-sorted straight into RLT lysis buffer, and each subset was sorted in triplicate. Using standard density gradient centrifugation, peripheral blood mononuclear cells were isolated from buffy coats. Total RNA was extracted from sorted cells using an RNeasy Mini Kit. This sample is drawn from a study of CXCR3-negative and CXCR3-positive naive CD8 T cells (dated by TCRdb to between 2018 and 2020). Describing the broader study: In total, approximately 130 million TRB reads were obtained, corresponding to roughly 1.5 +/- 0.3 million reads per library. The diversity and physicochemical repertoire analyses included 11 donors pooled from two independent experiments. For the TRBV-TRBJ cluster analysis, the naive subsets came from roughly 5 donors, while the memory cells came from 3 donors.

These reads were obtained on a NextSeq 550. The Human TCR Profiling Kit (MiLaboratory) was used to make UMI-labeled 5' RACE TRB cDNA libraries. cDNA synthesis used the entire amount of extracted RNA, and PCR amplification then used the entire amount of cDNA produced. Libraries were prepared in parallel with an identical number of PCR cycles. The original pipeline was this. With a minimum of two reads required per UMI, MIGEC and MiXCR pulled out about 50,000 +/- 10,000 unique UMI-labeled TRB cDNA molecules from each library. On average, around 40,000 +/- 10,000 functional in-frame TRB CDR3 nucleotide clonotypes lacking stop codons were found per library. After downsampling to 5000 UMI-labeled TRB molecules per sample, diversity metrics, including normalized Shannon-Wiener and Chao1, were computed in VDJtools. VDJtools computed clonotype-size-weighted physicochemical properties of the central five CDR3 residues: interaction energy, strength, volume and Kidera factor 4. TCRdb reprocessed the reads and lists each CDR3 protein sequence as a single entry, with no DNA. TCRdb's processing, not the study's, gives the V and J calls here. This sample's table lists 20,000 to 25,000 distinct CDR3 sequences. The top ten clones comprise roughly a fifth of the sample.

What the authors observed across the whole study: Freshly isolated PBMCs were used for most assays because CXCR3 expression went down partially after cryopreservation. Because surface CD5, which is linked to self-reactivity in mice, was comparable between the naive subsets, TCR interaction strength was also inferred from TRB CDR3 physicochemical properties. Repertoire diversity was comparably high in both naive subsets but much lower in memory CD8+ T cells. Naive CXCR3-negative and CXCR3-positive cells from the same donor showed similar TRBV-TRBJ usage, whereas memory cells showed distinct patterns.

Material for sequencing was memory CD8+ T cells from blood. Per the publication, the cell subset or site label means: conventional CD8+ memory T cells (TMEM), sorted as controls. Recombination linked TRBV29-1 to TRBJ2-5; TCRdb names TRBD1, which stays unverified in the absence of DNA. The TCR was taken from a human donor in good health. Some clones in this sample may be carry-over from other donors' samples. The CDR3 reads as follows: CSVTGAEGAQYF. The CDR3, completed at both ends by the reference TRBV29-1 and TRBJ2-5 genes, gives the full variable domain SAVISQKPSRDICQRGTSLTIQCQVDSQVTMMFWYRQQPGQSLTLIATANQGSEATYESGFVIDKFPISRPNLTFSTLTVSNMSPEDSSIYLCSVTGAEGAQYFGPGTRLLVL.